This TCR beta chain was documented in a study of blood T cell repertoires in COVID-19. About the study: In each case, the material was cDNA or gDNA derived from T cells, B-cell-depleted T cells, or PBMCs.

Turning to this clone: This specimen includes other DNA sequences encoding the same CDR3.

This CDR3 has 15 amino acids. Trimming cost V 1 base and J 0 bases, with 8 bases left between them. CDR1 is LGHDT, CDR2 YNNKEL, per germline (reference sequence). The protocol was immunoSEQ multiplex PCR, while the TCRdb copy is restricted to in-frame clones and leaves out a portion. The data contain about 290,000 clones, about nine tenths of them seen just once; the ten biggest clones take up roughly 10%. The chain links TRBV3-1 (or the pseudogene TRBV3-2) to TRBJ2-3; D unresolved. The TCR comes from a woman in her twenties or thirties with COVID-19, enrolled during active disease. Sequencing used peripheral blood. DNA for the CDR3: TGTGCCAGCAGCCAAGGCGTTCCTAGCACAGATACGCAGTATTTT. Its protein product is CASSQGVPSTDTQYF.